This TCR beta chain was identified during a study of blood T cell repertoires in COVID-19. About the research overall: From T cells, B-cell-depleted T cells, or PBMCs came the material, which was cDNA or gDNA.

The table came from immunoSEQ multiplex PCR; TCRdb's copy has only in-frame clones and leaves some out. The sample lists some 160,000 clones, about 85% occurring once. This CDR3 is 12 amino acids long. The germline V gene encodes CDR1 SGHVS and CDR2 FQNEAQ. V lost 5 bases, J lost 14 bases, and 13 bases lay in between. Cohorts were based on clinical histories the participants reported. The sequence came from a woman between 45 and 65 years old who had recovered from COVID-19. The sequenced material came from PBMCs or T cells enriched from blood (not recorded which). The chain uses TRBV7-8 and TRBJ1-6, with D hard to call. The CDR3 loop reads CASSPLTQSLHF. The CDR3, as DNA: TGTGCCAGCAGCCCGCTGACTCAATCCCTCCACTTT.